This T cell receptor beta chain was captured in a study of cytomegalovirus exposure and HLA in healthy donors. Study details: Most donors, around 81% of 398 genotyped, fell in the Caucasian-associated ancestry cluster.

PCR involved 60 Vbeta and 13 Jbeta primers. Assay: immunoSEQ multiplex PCR; the TCRdb copy retains only in-frame clones and omits some. Among 100,000 to 150,000 clones listed, 60% to 85% were seen once. Study observations and caveats: Association of 16,951 TCR beta sequences with HLA alleles was found at 0.05 false discovery rate in a later analysis.

About this clone: Its antigen is not identified.

Losses at the gene ends were 2 bases for V and 5 bases for J; bases not matched to a gene: 2. Germline CDR1 SGHVS, CDR2 FNYEAQ. The CDR3 loop spans 14 amino acids. The chain uses TRBV7-6 and TRBJ2-7; TRBD2 aligns across 11 bases. Input material: PBMCs. The source is a female donor in good health and CMV-seronegative. The CDR3 region has the DNA TGTGCCAGCAGCTTACTAGCGGGGGGCCACGAGCAGTACTTC. It yields the protein CASSLLAGGHEQYF.